This entry concerns a single T cell receptor beta chain. Its antigen is unknown. The CDR3 consists of 16 residues. The PCR made use of 60 Vbeta and 13 Jbeta primers. Generated by immunoSEQ multiplex PCR, the TCRdb table keeps only in-frame clones and is missing some. This table holds more than 95,000 clones, around 80% found once. This sample is drawn from a study of cytomegalovirus exposure and HLA in healthy donors. Study results and limitations: In an earlier analysis, most TCR beta V segments were productive about 87% or about 30% of the time.

Material: PBMCs. The chain combines TRBV1 with TRBJ2-5; the D call of TRBD2 is as the table states it, not checked on the DNA. TRBV1 is flagged as a pseudogene. The clonotype comes from a woman under 30 in good health and CMV-seropositive. The CDR3 region is CTSSQEGERIQETQYF. The CDR3 coding sequence is TGCACCAGCAGCCAAGAGGGAGAGCGGATCCAAGAGACCCAGTACTTC.